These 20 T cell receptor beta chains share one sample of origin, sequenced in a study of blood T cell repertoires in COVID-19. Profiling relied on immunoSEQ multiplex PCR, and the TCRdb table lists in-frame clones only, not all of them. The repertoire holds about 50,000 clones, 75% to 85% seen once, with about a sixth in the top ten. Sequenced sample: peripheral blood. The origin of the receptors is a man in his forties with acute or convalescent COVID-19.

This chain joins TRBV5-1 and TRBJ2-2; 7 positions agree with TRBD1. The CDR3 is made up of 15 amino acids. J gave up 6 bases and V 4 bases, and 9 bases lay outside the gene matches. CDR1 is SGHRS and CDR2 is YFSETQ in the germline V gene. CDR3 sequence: CASSLDQGGSGELFF. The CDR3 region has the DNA TGCGCCAGCAGCCTCGACCAAGGGGGCTCCGGGGAGCTGTTTTTT.

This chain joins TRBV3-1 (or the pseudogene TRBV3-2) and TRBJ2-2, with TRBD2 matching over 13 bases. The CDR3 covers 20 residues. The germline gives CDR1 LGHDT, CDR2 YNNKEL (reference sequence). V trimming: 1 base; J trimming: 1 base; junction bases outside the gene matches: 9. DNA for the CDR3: TGTGCCAGCAGCCAAGGCGTGGGACTAGCGGGGTTTGGGAACACCGGGGAGCTGTTTTTT. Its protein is CASSQGVGLAGFGNTGELFF.

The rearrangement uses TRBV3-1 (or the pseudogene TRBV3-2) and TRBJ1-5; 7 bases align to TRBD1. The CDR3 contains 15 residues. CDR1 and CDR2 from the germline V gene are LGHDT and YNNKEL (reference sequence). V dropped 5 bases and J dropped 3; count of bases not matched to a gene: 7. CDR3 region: CASSLGQLFNQPQHF. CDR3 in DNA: TGTGCCAGCAGCTTGGGACAGCTATTCAATCAGCCCCAGCATTTT.

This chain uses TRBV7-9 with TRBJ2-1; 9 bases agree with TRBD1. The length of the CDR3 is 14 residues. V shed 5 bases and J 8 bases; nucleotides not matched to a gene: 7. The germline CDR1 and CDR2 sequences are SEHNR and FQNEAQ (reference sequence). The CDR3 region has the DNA TGTGCCAGCAGCCCGGGACAGGGCAGGGATGAGCAGTTCTTC. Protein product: CASSPGQGRDEQFF.

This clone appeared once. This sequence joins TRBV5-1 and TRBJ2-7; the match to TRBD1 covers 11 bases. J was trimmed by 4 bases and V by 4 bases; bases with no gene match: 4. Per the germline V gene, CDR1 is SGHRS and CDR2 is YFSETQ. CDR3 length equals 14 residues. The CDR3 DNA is TGCGCCAGCAGCGAGGACAGGGGGCTGTACGAGCAGTACTTC. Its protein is CASSEDRGLYEQYF.

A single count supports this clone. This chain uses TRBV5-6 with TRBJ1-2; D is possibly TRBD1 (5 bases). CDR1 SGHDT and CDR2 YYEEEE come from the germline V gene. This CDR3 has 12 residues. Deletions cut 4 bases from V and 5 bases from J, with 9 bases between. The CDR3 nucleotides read TGTGCCAGCAGCACAGGTGTATATGGCTACACCTTC. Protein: CASSTGVYGYTF.

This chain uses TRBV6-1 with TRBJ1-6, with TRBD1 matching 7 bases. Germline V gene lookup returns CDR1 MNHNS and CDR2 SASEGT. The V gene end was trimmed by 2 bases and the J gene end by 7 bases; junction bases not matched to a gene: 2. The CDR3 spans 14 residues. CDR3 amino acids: CASSEQGGNSPLHF. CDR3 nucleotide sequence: TGTGCCAGCAGTGAACAGGGGGGCAATTCACCCCTCCACTTT.

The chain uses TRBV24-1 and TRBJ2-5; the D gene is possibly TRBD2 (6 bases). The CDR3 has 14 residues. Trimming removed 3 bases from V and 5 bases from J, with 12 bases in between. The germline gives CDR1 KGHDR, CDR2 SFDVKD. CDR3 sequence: CATSDQLAGETQYF. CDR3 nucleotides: TGTGCCACCAGTGATCAACTAGCCGGGGAGACCCAGTACTTC.

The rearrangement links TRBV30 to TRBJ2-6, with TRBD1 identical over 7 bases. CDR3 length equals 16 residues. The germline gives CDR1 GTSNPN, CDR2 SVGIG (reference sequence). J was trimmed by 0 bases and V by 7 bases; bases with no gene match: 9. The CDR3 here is CAYQTGIYSGANVLTF. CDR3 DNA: TGTGCCTACCAGACAGGGATTTACTCTGGGGCCAACGTCCTGACTTTC. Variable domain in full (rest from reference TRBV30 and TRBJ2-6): SQTIHQWPATLVQPVGSPLSLECTVEGTSNPNLYWYRQAAGRGLQLLFYSVGIGQISSEVPQNLSASRPQDRQFILSSKKLLLSDSGFYLCAYQTGIYSGANVLTFGAGSRLTVL.

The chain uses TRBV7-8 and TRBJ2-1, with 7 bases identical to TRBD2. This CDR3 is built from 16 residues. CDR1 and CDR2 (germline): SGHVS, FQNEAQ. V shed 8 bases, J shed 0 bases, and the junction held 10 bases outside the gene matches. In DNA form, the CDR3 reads TGTGCCAGCGCTTTACTCGGGACTAACTCCTACAATGAGCAGTTCTTC. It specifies CASALLGTNSYNEQFF.

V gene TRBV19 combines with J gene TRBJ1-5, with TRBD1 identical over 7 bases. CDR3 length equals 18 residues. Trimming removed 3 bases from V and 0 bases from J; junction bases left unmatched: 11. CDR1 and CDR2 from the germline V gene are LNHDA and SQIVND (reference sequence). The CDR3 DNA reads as TGTGCCAGTAGTATCGGGGCAGGGGGGCCATATAGCAATCAGCCCCAGCATTTT. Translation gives CASSIGAGGPYSNQPQHF.

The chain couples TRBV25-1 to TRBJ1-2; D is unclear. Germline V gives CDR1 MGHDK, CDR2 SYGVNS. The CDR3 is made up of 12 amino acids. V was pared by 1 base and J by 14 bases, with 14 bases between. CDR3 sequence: CASSEFQRPRTF. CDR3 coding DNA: TGTGCCAGCAGTGAATTTCAGCGCCCTAGGACCTTC.

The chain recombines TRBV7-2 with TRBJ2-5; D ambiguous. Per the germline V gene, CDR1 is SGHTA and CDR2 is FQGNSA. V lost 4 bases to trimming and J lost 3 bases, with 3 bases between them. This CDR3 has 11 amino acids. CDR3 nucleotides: TGTGCCAGCAGCTCAGAAGAGACCCAGTACTTC. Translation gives CASSSEETQYF.

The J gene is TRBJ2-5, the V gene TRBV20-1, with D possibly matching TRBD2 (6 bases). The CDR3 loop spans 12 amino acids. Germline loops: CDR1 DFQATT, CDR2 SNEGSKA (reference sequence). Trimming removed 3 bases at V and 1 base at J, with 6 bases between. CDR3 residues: CSASSGQETQYF. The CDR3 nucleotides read TGCAGTGCTAGTAGCGGCCAAGAGACCCAGTACTTC.

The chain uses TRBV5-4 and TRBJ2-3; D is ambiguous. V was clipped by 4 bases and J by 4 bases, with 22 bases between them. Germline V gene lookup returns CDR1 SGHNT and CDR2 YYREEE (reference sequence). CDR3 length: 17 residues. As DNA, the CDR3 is TGTGCCAGCAGCGAGGCCAAAGGTCAGAGGTACGCAGATACGCAGTATTTT. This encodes CASSEAKGQRYADTQYF.

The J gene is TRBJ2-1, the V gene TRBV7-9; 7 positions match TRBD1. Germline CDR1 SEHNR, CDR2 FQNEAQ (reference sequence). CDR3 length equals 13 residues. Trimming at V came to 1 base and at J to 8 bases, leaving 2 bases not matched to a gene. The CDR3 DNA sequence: TGTGCCAGCAGCTTAGATGGGACAGATGAGCAGTTCTTC. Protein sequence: CASSLDGTDEQFF.

CDR3 residues: CASRDSRPEETQYF. CDR3 bases: TGTGCCAGCAGGGACTCCCGTCCCGAGGAGACCCAGTACTTC. The V and J genes are TRBV6-5 and TRBJ2-5, with D possibly matching TRBD2 (5 bases). CDR3 size: 14 residues. Germline V gene data show CDR1 as MNHEY and CDR2 as SVGAGI. Trimming pared 6 bases from V and 5 bases from J, leaving 16 bases between.

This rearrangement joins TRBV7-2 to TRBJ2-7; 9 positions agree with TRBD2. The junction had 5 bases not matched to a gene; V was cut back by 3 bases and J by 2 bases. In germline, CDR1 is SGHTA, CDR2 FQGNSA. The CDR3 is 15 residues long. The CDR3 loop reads CASSLASGEPYEQYF. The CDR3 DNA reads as TGTGCCAGCAGCTTGGCTAGCGGGGAACCCTACGAGCAGTACTTC.

CDR3 sequence reads: CASSKQGALQPQHF. Here the CDR3 DNA reads TGTGCCAGCAGTAAACAGGGGGCACTTCAGCCCCAGCATTTT. This chain joins TRBV2 and TRBJ1-5; TRBD1 agrees at 9 bases. CDR3 length: 14 residues. Germline V lookup: CDR1 SNHLY, CDR2 FYNNEI. V was pared by 5 bases and J by 6 bases, with 5 bases of the junction left unmatched. The full variable domain, rest sourced from reference TRBV2 and TRBJ1-5, is EPEVTQTPSHQVTQMGQEVILRCVPISNHLYFYWYRQILGQKVEFLVSFYNNEISEKSEIFDDQFSVERPDGSNFTLKIRSTKLEDSAMYFCASSKQGALQPQHFGDGTRLSIL.

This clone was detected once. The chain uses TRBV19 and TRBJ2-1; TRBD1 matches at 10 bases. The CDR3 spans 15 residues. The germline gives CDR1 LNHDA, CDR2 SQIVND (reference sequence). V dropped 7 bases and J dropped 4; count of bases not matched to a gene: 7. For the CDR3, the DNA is TGTGCCAGTACCCCGGGACAGGGGCAGTACAATGAGCAGTTCTTC. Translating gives CASTPGQGQYNEQFF.